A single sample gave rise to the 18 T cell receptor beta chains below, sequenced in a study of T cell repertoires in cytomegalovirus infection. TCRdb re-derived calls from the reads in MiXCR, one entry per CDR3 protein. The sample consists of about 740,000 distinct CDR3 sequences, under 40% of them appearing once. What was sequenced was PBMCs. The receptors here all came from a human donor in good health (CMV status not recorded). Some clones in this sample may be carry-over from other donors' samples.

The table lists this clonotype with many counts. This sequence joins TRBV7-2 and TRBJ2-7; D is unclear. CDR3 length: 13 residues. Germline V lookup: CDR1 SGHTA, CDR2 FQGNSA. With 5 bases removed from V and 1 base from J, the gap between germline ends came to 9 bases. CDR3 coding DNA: TGTGCCAGCAGCCATCCCAGTTCCTACGAGCAGTACTTC. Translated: CASSHPSSYEQYF. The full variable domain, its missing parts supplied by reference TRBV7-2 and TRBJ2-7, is GAGVSQSPSNKVTEKGKDVELRCDPISGHTALYWYRQSLGQGLEFLIYFQGNSAPDKSGLPSDRFSAERTGGSVSTLTIQRTQQEDSAVYLCASSHPSSYEQYFGPGTRLTVT.

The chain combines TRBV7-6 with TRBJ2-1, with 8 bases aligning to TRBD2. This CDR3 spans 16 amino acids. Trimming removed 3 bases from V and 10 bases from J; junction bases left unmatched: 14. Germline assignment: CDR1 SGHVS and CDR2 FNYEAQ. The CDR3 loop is CASSFGSGGGRGEQFF. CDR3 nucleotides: TGTGCCAGCAGCTTCGGAAGCGGGGGCGGTCGGGGGGAGCAGTTCTTC.

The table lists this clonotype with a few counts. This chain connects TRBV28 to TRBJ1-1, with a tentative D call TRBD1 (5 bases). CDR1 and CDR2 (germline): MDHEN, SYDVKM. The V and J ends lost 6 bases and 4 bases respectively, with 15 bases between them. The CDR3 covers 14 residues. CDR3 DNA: TGTGCCAGCAGCTTACCGGGGGGAGGCACTGAAGCTTTCTTT. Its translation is CASSLPGGGTEAFF.

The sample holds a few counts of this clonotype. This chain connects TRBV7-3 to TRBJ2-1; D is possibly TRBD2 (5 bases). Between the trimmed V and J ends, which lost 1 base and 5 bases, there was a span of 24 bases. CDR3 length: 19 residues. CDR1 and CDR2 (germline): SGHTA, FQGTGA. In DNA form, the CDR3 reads TGTGCCAGCAGCTTAAGGTTCCGGGTCGAGGGCAAGTCCAACAATGAGCAGTTCTTC. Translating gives CASSLRFRVEGKSNNEQFF.

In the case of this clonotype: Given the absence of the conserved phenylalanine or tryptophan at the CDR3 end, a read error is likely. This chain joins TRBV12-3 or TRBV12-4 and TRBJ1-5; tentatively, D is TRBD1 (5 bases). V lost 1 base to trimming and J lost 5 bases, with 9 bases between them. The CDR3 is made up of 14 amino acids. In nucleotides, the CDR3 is TGTGCCAGCAGTTTAGACAGGCTCGATCAGCCCCAGCATTTG. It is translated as CASSLDRLDQPQHL.

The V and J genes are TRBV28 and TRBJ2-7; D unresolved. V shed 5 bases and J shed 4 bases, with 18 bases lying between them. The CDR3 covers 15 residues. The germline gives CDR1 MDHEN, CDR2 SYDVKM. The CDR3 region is CASSPHDGRLYEQYF. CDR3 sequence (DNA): TGTGCCAGCAGTCCCCATGACGGCAGACTGTACGAGCAGTACTTC.

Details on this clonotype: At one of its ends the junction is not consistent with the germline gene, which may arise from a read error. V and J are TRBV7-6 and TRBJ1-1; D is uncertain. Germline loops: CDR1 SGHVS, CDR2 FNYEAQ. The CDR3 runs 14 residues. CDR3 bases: TGTGCTAGCAGCCCCATCGACGCGAACACTGAAGCTTTCTTT. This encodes CASSPIDANTEAFF.

CDR3 bases: TGTGCCACCAGCGGGACGCATACAGGGGCTAGGCAGTTCTTC. Translation: CATSGTHTGARQFF. The chain carries TRBV15 and TRBJ2-1, with 7 positions matching TRBD1. Germline V CDR1 and CDR2: LNHNV, YYDKDF (reference sequence). The V gene end was trimmed by 5 bases and the J gene end by 12 bases; junction bases not matched to a gene: 13. This CDR3 contains 14 residues.

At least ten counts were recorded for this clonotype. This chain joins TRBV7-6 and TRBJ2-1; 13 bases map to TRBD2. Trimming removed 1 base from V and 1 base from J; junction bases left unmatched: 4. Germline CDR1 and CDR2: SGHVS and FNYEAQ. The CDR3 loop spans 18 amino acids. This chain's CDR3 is CASSLVTSGGWSYNEQFF. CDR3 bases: TGTGCCAGCAGCTTAGTGACTAGCGGGGGGTGGTCCTACAATGAGCAGTTCTTC. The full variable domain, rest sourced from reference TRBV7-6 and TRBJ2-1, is GAGVSQSPRYKVTKRGQDVALRCDPISGHVSLYWYRQALGQGPEFLTYFNYEAQQDKSGLPNDRFSAERPEGSISTLTIQRTEQRDSAMYRCASSLVTSGGWSYNEQFFGPGTRLTVL.

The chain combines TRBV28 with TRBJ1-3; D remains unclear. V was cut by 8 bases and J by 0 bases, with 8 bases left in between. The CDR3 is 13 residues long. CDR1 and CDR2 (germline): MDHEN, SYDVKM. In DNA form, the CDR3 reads TGTGCCAGCCGGCGTAACTCTGGAAACACCATATATTTT. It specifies CASRRNSGNTIYF.

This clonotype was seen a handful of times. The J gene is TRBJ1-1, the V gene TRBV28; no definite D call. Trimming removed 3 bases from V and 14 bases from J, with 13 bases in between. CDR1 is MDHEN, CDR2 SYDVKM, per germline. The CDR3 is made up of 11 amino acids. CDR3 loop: CASSLQRSQFF. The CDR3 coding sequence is TGTGCCAGCAGTTTGCAACGTTCTCAGTTCTTT.

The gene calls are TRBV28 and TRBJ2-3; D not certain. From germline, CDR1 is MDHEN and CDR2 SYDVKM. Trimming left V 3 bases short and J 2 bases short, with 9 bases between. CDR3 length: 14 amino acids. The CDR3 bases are TGTGCCAGCAGTTTGCTTCCCGACACAGATACGCAGTATTTT. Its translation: CASSLLPDTDTQYF.

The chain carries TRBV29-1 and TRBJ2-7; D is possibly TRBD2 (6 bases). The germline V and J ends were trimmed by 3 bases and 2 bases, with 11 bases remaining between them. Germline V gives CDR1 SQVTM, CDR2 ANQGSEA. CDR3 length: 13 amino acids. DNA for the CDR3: TGCAGCGTTGAGCGGGAAGGCCCCTACGAGCAGTACTTC. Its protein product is CSVEREGPYEQYF.

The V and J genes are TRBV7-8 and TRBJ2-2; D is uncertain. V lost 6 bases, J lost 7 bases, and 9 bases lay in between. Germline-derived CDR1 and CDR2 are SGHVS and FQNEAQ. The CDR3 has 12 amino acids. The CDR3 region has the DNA TGTGCCAGCAGGAATCTGGACGGGGAGCTGTTTTTT. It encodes CASRNLDGELFF.

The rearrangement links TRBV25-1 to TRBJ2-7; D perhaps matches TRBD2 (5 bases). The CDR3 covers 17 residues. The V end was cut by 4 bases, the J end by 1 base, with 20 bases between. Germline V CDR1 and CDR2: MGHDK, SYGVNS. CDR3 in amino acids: CASSGPGKGRVSYEQYF. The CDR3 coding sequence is TGTGCCAGCAGTGGACCCGGGAAGGGAAGGGTTTCCTACGAGCAGTACTTC.

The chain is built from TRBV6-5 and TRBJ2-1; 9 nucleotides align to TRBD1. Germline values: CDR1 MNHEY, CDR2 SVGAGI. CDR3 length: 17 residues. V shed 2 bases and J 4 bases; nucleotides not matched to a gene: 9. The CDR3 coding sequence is TGTGCCAGCAGTTACCCCCGTGGGGACAGGGCATACAATGAGCAGTTCTTC. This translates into CASSYPRGDRAYNEQFF.

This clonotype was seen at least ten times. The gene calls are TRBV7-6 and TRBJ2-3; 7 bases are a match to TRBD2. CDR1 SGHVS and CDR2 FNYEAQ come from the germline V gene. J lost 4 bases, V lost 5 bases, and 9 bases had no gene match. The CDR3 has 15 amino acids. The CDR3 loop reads CASSSRAGRADTQYF. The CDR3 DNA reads TGTGCCAGCAGCAGTAGGGCGGGGAGGGCAGATACGCAGTATTTT.

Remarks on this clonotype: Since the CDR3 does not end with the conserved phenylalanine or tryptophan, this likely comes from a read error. The CDR3 sequence is CATSRDLGYEQYL. CDR3 coding DNA: TGTGCCACCAGCAGAGATTTAGGGTACGAGCAGTACTTA. V usage is TRBV15 and J usage is TRBJ2-7, with D unresolved. This CDR3 is built from 13 residues. Germline V gene lookup returns CDR1 LNHNV and CDR2 YYDKDF (reference sequence). Trimming cost V 0 bases and J 4 bases, with 7 bases left between them.